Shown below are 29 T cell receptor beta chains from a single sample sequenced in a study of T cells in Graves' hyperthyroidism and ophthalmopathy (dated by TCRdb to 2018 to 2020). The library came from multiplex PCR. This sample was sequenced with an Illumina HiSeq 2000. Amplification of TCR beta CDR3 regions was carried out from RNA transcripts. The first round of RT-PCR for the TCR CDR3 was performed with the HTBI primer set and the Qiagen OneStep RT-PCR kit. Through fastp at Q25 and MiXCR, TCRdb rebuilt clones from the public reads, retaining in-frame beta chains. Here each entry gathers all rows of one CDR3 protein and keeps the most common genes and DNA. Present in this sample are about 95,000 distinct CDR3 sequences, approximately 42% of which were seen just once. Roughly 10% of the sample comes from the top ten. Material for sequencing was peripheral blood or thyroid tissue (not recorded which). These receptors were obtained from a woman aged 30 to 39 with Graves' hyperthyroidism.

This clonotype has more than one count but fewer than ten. The CDR3 here is CASSSQGTYSNQPQHF. CDR3 bases: TGTGCCAGCAGTTCTCAGGGCACTTATAGCAATCAGCCCCAGCATTTT. This chain uses TRBV28 with TRBJ1-5; possibly TRBD1 for D (5 bases). Germline lookup yields CDR1 MDHEN and CDR2 SYDVKM. The V and J ends lost 4 bases and 0 bases respectively, with 13 bases between them. The CDR3 totals 16 residues.

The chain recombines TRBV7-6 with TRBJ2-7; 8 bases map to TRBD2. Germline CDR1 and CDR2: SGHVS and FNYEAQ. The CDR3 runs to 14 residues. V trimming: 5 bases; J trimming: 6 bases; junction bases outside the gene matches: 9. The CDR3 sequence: CASSLDSGTREQYF. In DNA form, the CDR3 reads TGTGCCAGCAGCCTAGATAGCGGGACACGCGAGCAGTACTTC. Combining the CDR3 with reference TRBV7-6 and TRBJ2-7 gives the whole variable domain GAGVSQSPRYKVTKRGQDVALRCDPISGHVSLYWYRQALGQGPEFLTYFNYEAQQDKSGLPNDRFSAERPEGSISTLTIQRTEQRDSAMYRCASSLDSGTREQYFGPGTRLTVT.

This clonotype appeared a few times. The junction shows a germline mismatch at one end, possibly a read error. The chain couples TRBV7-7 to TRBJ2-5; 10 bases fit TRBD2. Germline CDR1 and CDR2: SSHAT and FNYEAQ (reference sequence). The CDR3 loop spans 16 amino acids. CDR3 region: CASSLSGLAAQETQYF. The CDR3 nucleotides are TGTGCTAGCAGCTTATCAGGACTAGCGGCCCAAGAGACCCAGTACTTC.

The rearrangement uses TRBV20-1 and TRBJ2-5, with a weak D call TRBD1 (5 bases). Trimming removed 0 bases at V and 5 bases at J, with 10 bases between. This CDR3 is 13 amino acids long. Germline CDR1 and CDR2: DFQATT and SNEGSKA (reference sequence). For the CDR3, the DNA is TGCAGTGCTAGAGATCAAAGGGGCGAGACCCAGTACTTC. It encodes CSARDQRGETQYF.

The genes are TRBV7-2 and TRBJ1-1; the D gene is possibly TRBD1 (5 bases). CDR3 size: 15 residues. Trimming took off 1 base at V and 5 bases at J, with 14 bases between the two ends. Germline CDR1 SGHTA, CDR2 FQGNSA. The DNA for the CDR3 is TGTGCCAGCAGCTTAGATTGGGGGGGATGGACTGAAGCTTTCTTT. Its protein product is CASSLDWGGWTEAFF.

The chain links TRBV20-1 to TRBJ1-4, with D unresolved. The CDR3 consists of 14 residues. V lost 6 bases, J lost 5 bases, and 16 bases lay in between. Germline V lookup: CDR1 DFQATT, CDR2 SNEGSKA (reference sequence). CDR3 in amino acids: CSAFAGSRNEKLFF. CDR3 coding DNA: TGCAGTGCCTTTGCCGGGTCTCGAAATGAAAAACTGTTTTTT.

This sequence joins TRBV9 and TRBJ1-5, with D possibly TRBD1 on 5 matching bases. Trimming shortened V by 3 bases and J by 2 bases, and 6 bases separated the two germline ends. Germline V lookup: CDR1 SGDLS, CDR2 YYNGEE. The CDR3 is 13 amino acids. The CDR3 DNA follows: TGTGCCAGCAGCGCGACAGGCAATCAGCCCCAGCATTTT. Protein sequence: CASSATGNQPQHF.

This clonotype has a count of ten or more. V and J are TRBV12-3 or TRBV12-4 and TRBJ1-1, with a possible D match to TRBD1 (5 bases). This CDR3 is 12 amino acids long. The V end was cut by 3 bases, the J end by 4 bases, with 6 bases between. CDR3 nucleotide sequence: TGTGCCAGCAGTTTTGGGGGCACTGAAGCTTTCTTT. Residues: CASSFGGTEAFF.

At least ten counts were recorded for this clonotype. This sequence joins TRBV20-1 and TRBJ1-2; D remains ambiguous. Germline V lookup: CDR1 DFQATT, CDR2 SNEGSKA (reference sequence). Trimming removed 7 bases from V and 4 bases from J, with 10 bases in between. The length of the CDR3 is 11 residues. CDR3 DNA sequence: TGCAGTGTTAATAGGGCCTATGGCTACACCTTC. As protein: CSVNRAYGYTF.

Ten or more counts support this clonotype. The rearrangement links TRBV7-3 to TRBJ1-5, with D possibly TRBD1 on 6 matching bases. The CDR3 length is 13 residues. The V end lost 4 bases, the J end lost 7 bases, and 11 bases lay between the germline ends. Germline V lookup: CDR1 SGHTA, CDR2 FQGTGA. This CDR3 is CASSSQQGQPQHF. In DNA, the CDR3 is TGTGCCAGCAGCTCACAACAGGGACAGCCCCAGCATTTT.

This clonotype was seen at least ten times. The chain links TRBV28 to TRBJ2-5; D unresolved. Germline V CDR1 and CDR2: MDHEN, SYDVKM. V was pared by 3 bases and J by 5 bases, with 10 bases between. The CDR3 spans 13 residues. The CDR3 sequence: CASSFSDSETQYF. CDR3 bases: TGTGCCAGCAGTTTTTCAGATTCGGAGACCCAGTACTTC. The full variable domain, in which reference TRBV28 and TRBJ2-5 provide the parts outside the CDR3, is DVKVTQSSRYLVKRTGEKVFLECVQDMDHENMFWYRQDPGLGLRLIYFSYDVKMKEKGDIPEGYSVSREKKERFSLILESASTNQTSMYLCASSFSDSETQYFGPGTRLLVL.

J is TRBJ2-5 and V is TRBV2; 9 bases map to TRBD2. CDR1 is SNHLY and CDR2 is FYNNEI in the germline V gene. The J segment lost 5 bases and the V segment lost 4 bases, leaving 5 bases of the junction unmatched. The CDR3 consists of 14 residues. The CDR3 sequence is CASSVVAGDETQYF. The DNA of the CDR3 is TGTGCCAGCAGTGTTGTAGCGGGAGATGAGACCCAGTACTTC.

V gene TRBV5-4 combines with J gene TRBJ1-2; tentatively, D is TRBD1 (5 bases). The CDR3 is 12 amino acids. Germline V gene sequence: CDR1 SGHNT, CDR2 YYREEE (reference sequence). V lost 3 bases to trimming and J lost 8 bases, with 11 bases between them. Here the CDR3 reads CASSSGGGGYTF. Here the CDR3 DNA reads TGTGCCAGCAGCTCGGGGGGTGGGGGCTACACCTTC.

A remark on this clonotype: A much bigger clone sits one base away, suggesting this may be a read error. The CDR3 DNA reads as TGTGCCAGCATACCGCACCCGGGGTTCCGCACTGGAGCTTTCTTT. It is translated as CASIPHPGFRTGAFF. The V call is TRBV10-3, the J call TRBJ1-1; D remains unclear. The CDR3 length is 15 residues. CDR1 and CDR2 (germline): ENHRY, SYGVKD.

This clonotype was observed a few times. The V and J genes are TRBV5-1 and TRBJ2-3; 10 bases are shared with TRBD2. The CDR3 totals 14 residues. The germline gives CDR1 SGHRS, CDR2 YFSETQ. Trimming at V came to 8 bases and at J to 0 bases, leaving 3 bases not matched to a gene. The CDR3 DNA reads TGCGCCAGACTAGCGGGACCTAGCACAGATACGCAGTATTTT. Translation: CARLAGPSTDTQYF.

CDR3 sequence reads: CASSLDYSNQPQHF. CDR3 sequence (DNA): TGTGCCAGCAGCTTAGACTATAGCAATCAGCCCCAGCATTTT. The chain has TRBV28 and TRBJ1-5, with D uncertain. Germline V gene data show CDR1 as MDHEN and CDR2 as SYDVKM. Trimming pared 6 bases from V and 0 bases from J, leaving 9 bases between. This CDR3 contains 14 residues.

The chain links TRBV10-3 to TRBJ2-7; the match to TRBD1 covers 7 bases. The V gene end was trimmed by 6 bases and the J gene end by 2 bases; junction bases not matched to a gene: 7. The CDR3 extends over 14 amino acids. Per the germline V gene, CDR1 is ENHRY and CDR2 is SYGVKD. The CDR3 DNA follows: TGTGCCATCAGCGCGGACAGGTCCCCCTACGAGCAGTACTTC. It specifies CAISADRSPYEQYF.

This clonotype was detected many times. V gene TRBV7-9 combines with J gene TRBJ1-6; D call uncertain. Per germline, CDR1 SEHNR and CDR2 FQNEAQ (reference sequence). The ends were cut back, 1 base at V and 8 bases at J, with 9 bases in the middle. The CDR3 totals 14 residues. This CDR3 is CASSLVGGYSPLHF. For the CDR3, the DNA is TGTGCCAGCAGCTTAGTTGGAGGCTATTCACCCCTCCACTTT. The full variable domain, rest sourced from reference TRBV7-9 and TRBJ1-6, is DTGVSQNPRHKITKRGQNVTFRCDPISEHNRLYWYRQTLGQGPEFLTYFQNEAQLEKSRLLSDRFSAERPKGSFSTLEIQRTEQGDSAMYLCASSLVGGYSPLHFGNGTRLTVT.

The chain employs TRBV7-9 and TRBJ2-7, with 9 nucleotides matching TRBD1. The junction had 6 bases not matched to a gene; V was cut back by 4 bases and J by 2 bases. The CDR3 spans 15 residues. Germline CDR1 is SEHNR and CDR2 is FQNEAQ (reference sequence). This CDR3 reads CASSSPGTGPYEQYF. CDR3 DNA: TGTGCCAGCAGCTCCCCCGGGACAGGGCCCTACGAGCAGTACTTC.

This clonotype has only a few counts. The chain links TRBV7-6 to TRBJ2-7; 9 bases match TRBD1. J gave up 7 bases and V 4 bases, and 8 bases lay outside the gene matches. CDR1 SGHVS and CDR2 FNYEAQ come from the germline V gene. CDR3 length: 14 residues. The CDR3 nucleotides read TGTGCCAGCAGCTCGGGACAGGGAGCTGGTGAGCAGTACTTC. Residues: CASSSGQGAGEQYF.

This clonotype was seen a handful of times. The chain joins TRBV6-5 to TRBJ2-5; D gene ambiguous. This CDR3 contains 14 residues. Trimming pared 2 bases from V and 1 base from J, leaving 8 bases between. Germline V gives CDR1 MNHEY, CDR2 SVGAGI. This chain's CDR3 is CASSYKRTQETQYF. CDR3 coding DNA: TGTGCCAGCAGTTACAAGAGAACCCAAGAGACCCAGTACTTC.

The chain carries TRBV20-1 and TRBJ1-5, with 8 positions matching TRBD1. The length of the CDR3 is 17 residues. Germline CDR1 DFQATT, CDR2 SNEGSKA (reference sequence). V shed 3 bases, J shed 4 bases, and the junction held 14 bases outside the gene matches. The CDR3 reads CSARRAQGQATNQPQHF. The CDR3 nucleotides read TGCAGTGCTAGGCGAGCCCAGGGACAGGCAACGAATCAGCCCCAGCATTTT.

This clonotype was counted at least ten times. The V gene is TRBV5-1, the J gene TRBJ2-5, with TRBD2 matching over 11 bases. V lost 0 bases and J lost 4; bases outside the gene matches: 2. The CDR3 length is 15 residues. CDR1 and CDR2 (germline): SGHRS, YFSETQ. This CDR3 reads CASSLAGTSGETQYF. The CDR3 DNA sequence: TGCGCCAGCAGCTTGGCCGGGACTAGCGGAGAGACCCAGTACTTC. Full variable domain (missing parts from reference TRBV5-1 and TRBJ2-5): KAGVTQTPRYLIKTRGQQVTLSCSPISGHRSVSWYQQTPGQGLQFLFEYFSETQRNKGNFPGRFSGRQFSNSRSEMNVSTLELGDSALYLCASSLAGTSGETQYFGPGTRLLVL.

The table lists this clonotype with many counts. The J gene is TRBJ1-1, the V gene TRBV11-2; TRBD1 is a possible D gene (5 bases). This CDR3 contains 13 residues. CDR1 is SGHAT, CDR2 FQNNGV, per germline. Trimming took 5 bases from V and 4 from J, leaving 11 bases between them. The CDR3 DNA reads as TGTGCCAGCAGCCCAGGGCTTATCACTGAAGCTTTCTTT. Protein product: CASSPGLITEAFF.

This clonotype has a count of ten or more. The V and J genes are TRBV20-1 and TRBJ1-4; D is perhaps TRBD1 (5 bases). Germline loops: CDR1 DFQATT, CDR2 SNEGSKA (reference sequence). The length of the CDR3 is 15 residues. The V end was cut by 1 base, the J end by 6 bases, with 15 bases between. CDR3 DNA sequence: TGCAGTGCTAGAGTTCTCGGGGGTGGGGATGAAAAACTGTTTTTT. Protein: CSARVLGGGDEKLFF.

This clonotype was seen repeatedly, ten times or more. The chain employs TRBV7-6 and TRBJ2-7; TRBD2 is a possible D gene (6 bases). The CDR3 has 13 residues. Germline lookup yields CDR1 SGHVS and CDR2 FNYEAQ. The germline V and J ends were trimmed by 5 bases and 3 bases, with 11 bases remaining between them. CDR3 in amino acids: CASSSGPNYEQYF. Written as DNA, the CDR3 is TGTGCCAGCAGCAGCGGGCCGAACTACGAGCAGTACTTC.

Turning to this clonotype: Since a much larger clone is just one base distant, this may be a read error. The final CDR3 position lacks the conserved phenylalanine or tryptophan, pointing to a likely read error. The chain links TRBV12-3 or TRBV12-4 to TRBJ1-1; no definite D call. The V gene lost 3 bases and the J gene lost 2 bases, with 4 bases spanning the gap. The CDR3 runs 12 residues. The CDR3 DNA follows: TGTGCCAGCAGTTTCGGAAACACTGAAGCTTTCCTT. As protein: CASSFGNTEAFL.

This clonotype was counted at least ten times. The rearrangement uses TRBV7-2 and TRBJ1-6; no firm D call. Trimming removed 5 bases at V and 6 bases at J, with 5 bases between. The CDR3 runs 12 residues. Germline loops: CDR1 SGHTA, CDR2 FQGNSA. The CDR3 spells CASSPPNSPLHF. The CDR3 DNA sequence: TGTGCCAGCAGCCCCCCTAATTCACCCCTCCACTTT.

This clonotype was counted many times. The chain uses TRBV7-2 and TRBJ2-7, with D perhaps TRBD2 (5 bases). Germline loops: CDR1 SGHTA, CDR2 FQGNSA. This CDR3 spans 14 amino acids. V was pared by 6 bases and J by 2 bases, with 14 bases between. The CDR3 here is CASSRPDGTYEQYF. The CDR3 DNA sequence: TGTGCCAGCAGTCGCCCGGACGGGACCTACGAGCAGTACTTC.